This TCR beta chain was identified in a study of control samples from healthy donors and cancer patients. Germline trimming cut 4 bases from V and 2 bases from J; bases unmatched to any gene: 2. Germline V gene sequence: CDR1 LGHDT, CDR2 YNNKEL (reference sequence). This CDR3 is 13 amino acids long. TCRdb keeps only in-frame clones here, not all; method: immunoSEQ multiplex PCR. The repertoire holds about 140,000 clones, with almost 90% as singletons. The specimen was blood. The chain carries TRBV3-1 (or the pseudogene TRBV3-2) and TRBJ2-7; TRBD1 aligns across 7 bases. This TCR derives from a man aged 18 to 29 in good health. This CDR3 reads CASSLGQPYEQYF. In DNA form, the CDR3 reads TGTGCCAGCAGCCTGGGACAGCCCTACGAGCAGTACTTC.